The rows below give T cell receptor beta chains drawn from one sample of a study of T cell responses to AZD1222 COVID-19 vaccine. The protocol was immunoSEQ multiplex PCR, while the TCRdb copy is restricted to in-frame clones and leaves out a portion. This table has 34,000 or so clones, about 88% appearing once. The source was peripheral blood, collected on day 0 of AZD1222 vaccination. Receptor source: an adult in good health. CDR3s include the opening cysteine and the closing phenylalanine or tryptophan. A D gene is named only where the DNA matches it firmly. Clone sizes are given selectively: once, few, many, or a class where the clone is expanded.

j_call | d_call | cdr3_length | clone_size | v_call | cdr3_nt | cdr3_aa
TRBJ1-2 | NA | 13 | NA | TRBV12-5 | TGTGCTAGTGGGTTGGAAGGCGCTCATGGCTACACCTTC | CASGLEGAHGYTF
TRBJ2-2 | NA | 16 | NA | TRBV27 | TGTGCCAGCAGTTTTTCGCCAGGGAGGAACACCGGGGAGCTGTTTTTT | CASSFSPGRNTGELFF
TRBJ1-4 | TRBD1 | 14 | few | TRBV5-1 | TGCGCCAGCCAACGGACAGGGGTGGACGAAAAACTGTTTTTT | CASQRTGVDEKLFF
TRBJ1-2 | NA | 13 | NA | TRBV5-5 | TGTGCCAGCAGCCGACAGGACGATTACGGCTACACCTTC | CASSRQDDYGYTF
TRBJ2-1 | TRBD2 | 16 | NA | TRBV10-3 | TGTGCCATCAGACAAACTAGCGGGAAGGACTACAATGAGCAGTTCTTC | CAIRQTSGKDYNEQFF
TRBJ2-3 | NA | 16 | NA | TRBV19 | TGTGCCAGTAGCCCCCCGTTTGTGGGGGACACAGATACGCAGTATTTT | CASSPPFVGDTDTQYF
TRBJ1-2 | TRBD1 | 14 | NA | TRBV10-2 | TGCGCCAGCAGACAGACAGGGTCGAACTATGGCTACACCTTC | CASRQTGSNYGYTF
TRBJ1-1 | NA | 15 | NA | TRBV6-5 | TGTGCCAGCAGCCCCCGCGGAGTCATGAACACTGAAGCTTTCTTT | CASSPRGVMNTEAFF
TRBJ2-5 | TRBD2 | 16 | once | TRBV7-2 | TGTGCCAGCAGCTTAGAGGGACTAGCGGGATATGAGACCCAGTACTTC | CASSLEGLAGYETQYF
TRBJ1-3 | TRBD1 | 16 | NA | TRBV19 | TGTGCCAGTAGTATTGGGGACAGGAACTCTGGAAACACCATATATTTT | CASSIGDRNSGNTIYF
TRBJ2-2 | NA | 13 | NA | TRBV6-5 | TGTGCCAGCAGCCCCCCGGGAGCCGGGGAGCTGTTTTTT | CASSPPGAGELFF
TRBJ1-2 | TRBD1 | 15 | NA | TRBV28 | TGTGCCAGCAGTCTCCGACAGGGAGGACGGTATGGCTACACCTTC | CASSLRQGGRYGYTF
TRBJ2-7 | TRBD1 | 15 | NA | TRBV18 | TGTGCCAGCTCTCTCCCCGGGACAGGGGACTACGAGCAGTACTTC | CASSLPGTGDYEQYF
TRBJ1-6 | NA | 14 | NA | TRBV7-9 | TGTGCCAGCAGTCAAGGGGGTACTGATTCACCCCTCCACTTT | CASSQGGTDSPLHF
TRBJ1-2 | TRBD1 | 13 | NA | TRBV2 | TGTGCCAGCAGGGAAACAGGGGTCTATGGCTACACCTTC | CASRETGVYGYTF
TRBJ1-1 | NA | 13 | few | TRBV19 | TGTGCCAGTAGTGGCAGGGCGAACACTGAAGCTTTCTTT | CASSGRANTEAFF
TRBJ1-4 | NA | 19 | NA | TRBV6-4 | TGTGCCAGGCGTCATCGGGGCCGGGGTAGTTTGACAACTAATGAAAAACTGTTTTTT | CARRHRGRGSLTTNEKLFF
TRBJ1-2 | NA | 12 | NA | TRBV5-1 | TGCGCCAGCAGCCTATCCGGGGATGGCTACACCTTC | CASSLSGDGYTF
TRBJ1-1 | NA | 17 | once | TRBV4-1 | TGCGCCAGCAGCCAACGACCTCACTCCTCTTCGTACACTGAAGCTTTCTTT | CASSQRPHSSSYTEAFF
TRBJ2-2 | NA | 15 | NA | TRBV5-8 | TGTGCCAGCAGCTTTCGAGGGGTCGGCACCGGGGAGCTGTTTTTT | CASSFRGVGTGELFF
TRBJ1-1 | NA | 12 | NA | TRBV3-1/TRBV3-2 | TGTGCCAGCAGCCAAGATTGGGGGGGGGCTTTCTTT | CASSQDWGGAFF
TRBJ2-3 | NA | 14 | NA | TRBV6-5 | TGTGCCAGCAGTTCCAAACAGGGAGTAGATACGCAGTATTTT | CASSSKQGVDTQYF
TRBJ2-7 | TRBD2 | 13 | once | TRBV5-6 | TGTGCCAGCAGCTTACTAGCGGGAGGCGAGCAGTACTTC | CASSLLAGGEQYF
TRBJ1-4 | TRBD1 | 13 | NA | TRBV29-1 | TGCAGCGCGACAGGGGCAACTAATGAAAAACTGTTTTTT | CSATGATNEKLFF
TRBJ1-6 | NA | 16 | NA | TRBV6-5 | TGTGCCAGCAGTTACTCGCGGGGGGCGTATAATTCACCCCTCCACTTT | CASSYSRGAYNSPLHF
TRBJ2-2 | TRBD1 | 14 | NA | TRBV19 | TGTGCCAGTAGGGGACAGGGGGACACCGGGGAGCTGTTTTTT | CASRGQGDTGELFF
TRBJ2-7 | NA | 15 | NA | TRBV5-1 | TGCGCCAGCAGCTTGGGAACAGGGAGGACCTACGAGCAGTACTTC | CASSLGTGRTYEQYF
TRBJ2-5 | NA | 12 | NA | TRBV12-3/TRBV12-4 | TGTGCCAGCAGTTTCACTCAGGAGACCCAGTACTTC | CASSFTQETQYF
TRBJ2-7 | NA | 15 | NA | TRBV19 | TGTGCCAGTAGTATAGGGGGCAGGAGCCCCTACGAGCAGTACTTC | CASSIGGRSPYEQYF
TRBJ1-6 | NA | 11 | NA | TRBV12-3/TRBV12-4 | TGTGCCAGCCGCTCGTTGGGGACCCTCCACTTT | CASRSLGTLHF
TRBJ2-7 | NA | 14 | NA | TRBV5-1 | TGCGCCAGCAGCTCGGACCACATACCCTACGAGCAGTACTTC | CASSSDHIPYEQYF
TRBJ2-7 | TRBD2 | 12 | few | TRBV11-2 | TGTGCCAGCAGCCACGGGGGGAACGAGCAGTACTTC | CASSHGGNEQYF
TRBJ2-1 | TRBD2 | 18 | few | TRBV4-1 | TGCGCCAGCAGCCAAGAAGCCTGGCGGGGGGGCTCATACAATGAGCAGTTCTTC | CASSQEAWRGGSYNEQFF
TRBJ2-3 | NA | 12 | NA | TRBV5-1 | TGCGCCAGCAGCTCCTCTACAGATACGCAGTATTTT | CASSSSTDTQYF
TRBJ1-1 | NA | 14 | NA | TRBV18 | TGTGCCAGCTCGGGGACGGGAGGAAACACTGAAGCTTTCTTT | CASSGTGGNTEAFF
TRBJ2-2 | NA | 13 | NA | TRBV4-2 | TGTGCCAGCAGCCAAGTGGGGGAAGGGGAGCTGTTTTTT | CASSQVGEGELFF
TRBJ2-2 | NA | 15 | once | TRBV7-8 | TGTGCCAGCAGCTTAGAACAGAGAAACACCGGGGAGCTGTTTTTT | CASSLEQRNTGELFF
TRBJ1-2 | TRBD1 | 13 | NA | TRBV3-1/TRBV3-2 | TGTGCCAGCAGCCAGACAGGGAGGAGTGGCTACACCTTC | CASSQTGRSGYTF
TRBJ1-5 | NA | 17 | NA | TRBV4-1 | TGCGCCAGCAGCCAAGTTCCATGGCAGGTCGTGGGTCAGCCCCAGCATTTT | CASSQVPWQVVGQPQHF
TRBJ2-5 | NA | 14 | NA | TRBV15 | TGTGCCACCAGCAGAGATTTAGACGGGGAGACCCAGTACTTC | CATSRDLDGETQYF
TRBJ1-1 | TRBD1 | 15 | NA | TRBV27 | TGTGCCAGCAGTCCGGAGGGACAGGTGAACACTGAAGCTTTCTTT | CASSPEGQVNTEAFF
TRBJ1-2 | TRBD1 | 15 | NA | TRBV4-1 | TGCGCCAGCAGCCAAGGGGACAGGGGAAGCTATGGCTACACCTTC | CASSQGDRGSYGYTF
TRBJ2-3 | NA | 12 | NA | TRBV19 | TGTGCCAGTAGTATATGGGGCTCCACGCAGTATTTT | CASSIWGSTQYF
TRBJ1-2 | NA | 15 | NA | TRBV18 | TGTGCCAGCTCACCGGTCCGGGACTTTCACTATGGCTACACCTTC | CASSPVRDFHYGYTF
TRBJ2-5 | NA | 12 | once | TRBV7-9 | TGTGCCAGCAGCTCCGCCGGAAAGACCCAGTACTTC | CASSSAGKTQYF
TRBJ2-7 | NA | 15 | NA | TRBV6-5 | TGTGCCAGCAGGCCGGGACAAAGGTTCTCCTACGAGCAGTACTTC | CASRPGQRFSYEQYF
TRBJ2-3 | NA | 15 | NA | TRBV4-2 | TGTGCCAGCAGCCAAGAGTCAGGGTATGTGGATACGCAGTATTTT | CASSQESGYVDTQYF
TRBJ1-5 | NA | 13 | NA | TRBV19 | TGTGCCAGTAGTATAGGATTGGGTCAGCCCCAGCATTTT | CASSIGLGQPQHF
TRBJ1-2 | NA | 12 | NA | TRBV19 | TGTGCCAGTAGAGGACATGTGGATGGCTACACCTTC | CASRGHVDGYTF
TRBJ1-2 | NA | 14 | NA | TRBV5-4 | TGTGCCAGCAGCCCGATAAGTTTCCGGGATGGCTACACCTTC | CASSPISFRDGYTF
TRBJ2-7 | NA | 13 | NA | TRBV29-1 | TGCAGCGTTGGGGACGGGCTCTCCTACGAGCAGTACTTC | CSVGDGLSYEQYF
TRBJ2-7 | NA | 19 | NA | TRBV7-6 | TGTGCCAGCAGCTTAGACGCCGCGGTAACTAGCCCCAGGACCCTCGAGCAGTACTTC | CASSLDAAVTSPRTLEQYF
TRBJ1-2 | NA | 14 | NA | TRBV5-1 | TGCGCCAGCAGCTTGGGGACAGAGACCTATGGCTACACCTTC | CASSLGTETYGYTF
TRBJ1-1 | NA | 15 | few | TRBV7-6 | TGTGCCAGCAGCTTTGGTGGGATCACGAACACTGAAGCTTTCTTT | CASSFGGITNTEAFF
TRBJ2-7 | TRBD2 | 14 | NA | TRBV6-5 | TGTGCCAGCAGTTACGAGCGGGGGAGGTACGAGCAGTACTTC | CASSYERGRYEQYF
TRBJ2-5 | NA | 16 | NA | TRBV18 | TGTGCCAGCTCACCACCGACGTTCACTAGTAAAGAGACCCAGTACTTC | CASSPPTFTSKETQYF
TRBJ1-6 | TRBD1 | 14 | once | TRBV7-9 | TGTGCCAGCAGCACCAAAAGACAGGGTTCACCCCTCCACTTT | CASSTKRQGSPLHF